This T cell receptor beta chain is from a study of T cell repertoires in cytomegalovirus infection (dated by TCRdb to the late 2010s). In terms of the full investigation: The HLA type of each donor mattered for the analysis, because public TCR beta signatures pointed to carriage of CMV infection along with the matching HLA type. Results and caveats for the whole study, not just this receptor: The ex vivo response was dominated by HLA-C-restricted CMV-specific TCR beta clonotypes, and the single most frequent clonotype in two of eight donors was supplied by these HLA-C-restricted clonotypes. Cumulative frequency of public TCR beta family members discriminated carriers of CMV infection plus the relevant HLA type in this cohort and an independent approximately 350-donor cohort.

TCRdb lists the instrument as Illumina HiSeq 1500. TCRdb handled the public reads itself, with Q25 trimming in fastp and clone calling in MiXCR, and kept productive beta chains. Rows matching on CDR3 protein sequence are summarized as one entry with the most common DNA and genes. The sample table shows 400,000 to 550,000 distinct CDR3 sequences, and about 11% are seen once. The top ten clonotypes cover about 10% of the sample. This clonotype came up many times. The clone's antigen remains unknown. No much larger clone is present one base from it, and per-base qualities are unavailable. The sequence was collected from a human donor in good health (CMV status not recorded). Some clones in this sample may be carry-over from other donors' samples. The sample taken for sequencing was PBMCs.

The CDR3 amino acid sequence is: CSVGLAGQETQYF. The nucleotides are TGCAGCGTTGGACTAGCGGGCCAAGAGACCCAGTACTTC. The chain couples TRBV29-1 to TRBJ2-5, with TRBD2 matching 10 junction bases. V ends up 4 bases short and J 1 base short, with an unmatched junction base count of 0. Spanning cysteine to phenylalanine, the CDR3 consists of 13 amino acids. Only the CDR3 DNA is retained, 39 bases long and in frame from the first base. CDR1 and CDR2 (SQVTM, ANQGSEA) derive from the germline V gene.